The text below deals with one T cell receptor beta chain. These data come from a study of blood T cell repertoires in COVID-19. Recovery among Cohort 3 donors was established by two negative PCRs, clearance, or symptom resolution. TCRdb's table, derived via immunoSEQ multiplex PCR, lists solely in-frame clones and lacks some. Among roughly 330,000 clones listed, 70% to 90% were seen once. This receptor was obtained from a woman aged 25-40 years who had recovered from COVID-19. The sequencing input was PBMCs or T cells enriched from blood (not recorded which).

The CDR3, as DNA: TGCGCCAGCAGCTGGACCCGGGCCCAAGGAGGGGAGACCCAGTACTTC. This encodes CASSWTRAQGGETQYF. The chain uses TRBV5-1 and TRBJ2-5, with D tentatively TRBD2 (6 bases). With 3 bases removed from V and 5 bases from J, the gap between germline ends came to 20 bases. The CDR3 runs to 16 residues. From germline, CDR1 is SGHRS and CDR2 YFSETQ.